Sequencing of this T cell receptor beta chain was carried out in a study of cytomegalovirus exposure and HLA in healthy donors. At the level of the study: Of some 360 genotyped donors, around 76% clustered with self-reported Caucasian donors.

PCR amplification relied on 60 Vbeta primers (plus 13 Jbeta primers). Sequencing used immunoSEQ multiplex PCR; TCRdb keeps in-frame clones, though not all of them. This sample has more than 40,000 clones; approximately 81% occur once, and the top ten carry approximately 2.6%. Findings of the study overall: Among the most significant clusters, several appeared linked to common viral pathogens in a later analysis. A later analysis linked about 17,000 TCR beta sequences to HLA alleles at 0.05 false discovery rate. A few chains tied to CMV proved CMV antigen-specific in vitro.

Remarks on this clone: Its antigen is unidentified.

The CDR3 totals 15 residues. Germline V gene sequence: CDR1 MNHNY, CDR2 SVGAGI (reference sequence). V was clipped by 6 bases and J by 2 bases, with 17 bases between them. Source material: PBMCs. The TCR comes from a man between 50 and 59 years old in good health and CMV-seronegative. The chain couples TRBV6-6 to TRBJ2-7; D may be TRBD1 (6 bases). Here the CDR3 DNA reads TGTGCCAGCAGCGACTCCTTCGACAGGACCTACGAGCAGTACTTC. The encoded protein is CASSDSFDRTYEQYF.